This entry features one T cell receptor (beta chain) sequence. As yet, its antigen is unknown. RNA transcripts were the template for amplifying TCR beta CDR3 regions. A set of HTBI primers served as the primers for a first-round RT-PCR of the TCR CDR3. TCRdb re-called the multiplex PCR reads with MiXCR, one entry per CDR3 protein. The table records around 490,000 distinct CDR3 sequences, just under 20% of them present only once. These data originate in a study of T cells in Graves' hyperthyroidism and ophthalmopathy. Turning to the study itself: The blood sample was taken at first diagnosis, before treatment began.

Disease duration was under 3 months in the ophthalmopathy patients, who also had a Clinical Activity Score of at least 3 and a NOSPECS grade of at least 4. Each diagnosis drew on symptoms, thyroxine, TRAb, thyroid ultrasound and orbital computed tomography findings. Study-wide results and caveats: Researchers found most expanded thyroid clonotypes above 0.001 in blood as well.

Germline assignment: CDR1 MNHNS and CDR2 SASEGT. This CDR3 comprises 15 residues. V was pared by 7 bases and J by 3 bases, with 18 bases between. This sequence originates from a middle-aged man with Graves' ophthalmopathy. The sequencing input was blood. The rearrangement joins TRBV6-1 to TRBJ2-5; the D gene could be TRBD1 or TRBD2 (5 bases each). This CDR3 reads CASTSGWDVKETQYF. The CDR3 DNA sequence: TGTGCCAGCACCTCCGGGTGGGACGTAAAAGAGACCCAGTACTTC.